This T cell receptor beta chain was profiled in a study of regulatory T cells in long-lasting Graves disease. CDR1 and CDR2 (germline): DFQATT, SNEGSKA (reference sequence). There are 15 residues in the CDR3. The V and J ends lost 2 bases and 0 bases respectively, with 12 bases between them. This clonotype was seen repeatedly, ten times or more. Construction of TCR beta libraries relied on iRepertoire HTBI primers and on Arm-PCR targeting CDR3 regions. Authors' data handling: Sequenced samples collectively carried under 75 TRBV and some 15 TRBJ segments. TCRdb re-analysed the multiplex PCR reads in MiXCR, keeping a single row per CDR3 protein. Here the V and J calls rest on TCRdb's processing, not on the authors' analysis. Of under 300,000 distinct CDR3 sequences listed, roughly a fifth are singletons. The time point: newly diagnosed GD, antithyroid drugs for less than 3 months. From PBMCs, RNA was extracted and then used to make the TCR library.

This TCR was sampled from a female donor with Graves disease. The V call is TRBV20-1, the J call TRBJ2-3, with unresolved D. The input for sequencing was peripheral blood mononuclear cells (PBMCs), taken at new diagnosis, from a patient treated with antithyroid drugs. This CDR3 reads CSARPLGTSTDTQYF. The CDR3 nucleotides are TGCAGTGCTAGACCCCTCGGAACTAGCACAGATACGCAGTATTTT.